These T cell receptor beta chains were read from a single sample in a study of vaccination and CD4 T cells after COVID-19. No cognate antigen is known for these TCRs. In TCRdb, the PCR reads were re-called with MiXCR into one record per CDR3 protein. Here the sample spans about 18,000 distinct CDR3 sequences, roughly 50% being singletons. The sequenced sample consisted of CD4+ T cells from blood, cultured in vitro. The receptors stem from a human donor who had recovered from COVID-19. Both conserved end residues are part of each CDR3. The D gene is left open where the match is weak. Not all rows give a size; the values are once, few, many and, for expanded clones, a class.

size: NA
J: TRBJ1-6
D: TRBD1
V: TRBV7-8
DNA: TGTGCCAGCAGCTTAGATTGGGACAGGGGAAGGTCCTATAATTCACCCCTCCACTTT
CDR3: CASSLDWDRGRSYNSPLHF

size: few
J: TRBJ2-3
D: TRBD2
V: TRBV20-1
DNA: TGCAGTGCTAGAGATACCCCCCCGGGAGGGGTCTCTGGCACAGATACGCAGTATTTT
CDR3: CSARDTPPGGVSGTDTQYF

size: few
J: TRBJ2-4
D: NA
V: TRBV20-1
DNA: TGCAGTGCTATATTTCTGATCGGGGCCAAAAACATTCAGTACTTC
CDR3: CSAIFLIGAKNIQYF

size: NA
J: TRBJ1-2
D: TRBD1
V: TRBV27
DNA: TGTGCCAGCAGCCGACAGGGCGCCCGGGGCGGCTACACCTTC
CDR3: CASSRQGARGGYTF

size: once
J: TRBJ1-1
D: TRBD1
V: TRBV7-8
DNA: TGTGCCAGCAGCTTAGGAGACAGGGTAGGGAACACTGAAGCTTTCTTT
CDR3: CASSLGDRVGNTEAFF

size: NA
J: TRBJ2-1
D: NA
V: TRBV20-1
DNA: TGCAGTGCTAGAGGGAGGGGCGCGTACAATGAGCAGTTCTTC
CDR3: CSARGRGAYNEQFF

size: NA
J: TRBJ2-1
D: NA
V: TRBV6-1
DNA: TGTGCCAGCAGTGAACAGGGCATCTACAATGAGCAGTTCTTC
CDR3: CASSEQGIYNEQFF

size: NA
J: TRBJ2-1
D: NA
V: TRBV3-1
DNA: TGTGCCAGCAGCCCCTATGAATCCTACAATGAGCAGTTCTTC
CDR3: CASSPYESYNEQFF

size: NA
J: TRBJ1-1
D: NA
V: TRBV7-3
DNA: TGTGCCAGCAGCCCCTCGGGGGTGAACACTGAAGCTTTCTTT
CDR3: CASSPSGVNTEAFF

size: NA
J: TRBJ2-1
D: NA
V: TRBV27
DNA: TGTGCCAGCAGTCCCCCATTTCGCGAGCAGTTCTTC
CDR3: CASSPPFREQFF

size: NA
J: TRBJ2-3
D: TRBD1
V: TRBV20-1
DNA: TGCAGTGCTCCCGGGACAGGGAAACGAAGGTCTGGAGATACGCAGTATTTT
CDR3: CSAPGTGKRRSGDTQYF

size: few
J: TRBJ2-7
D: TRBD1
V: TRBV6-1
DNA: TGTGCCAGCAGTGTCCCCGGGACAGGGAGGAACGAGCAGTACTTC
CDR3: CASSVPGTGRNEQYF

size: NA
J: TRBJ2-1
D: TRBD1
V: TRBV12-3/TRBV12-4
DNA: TGTGCCAGCAGATTCACAGGGGCCGATTACAATGAGCAGTTCTTC
CDR3: CASRFTGADYNEQFF

size: NA
J: TRBJ2-5
D: NA
V: TRBV20-1
DNA: TGCAGTGCTCTGGAGGGGCACGGAGAGACCCAGTACTTC
CDR3: CSALEGHGETQYF

size: NA
J: TRBJ2-1
D: NA
V: TRBV20-1
DNA: TGCAGTGCCAGGTCCCCCCTGGAGCAGTTCTTC
CDR3: CSARSPLEQFF

size: few
J: TRBJ1-2
D: TRBD1
V: TRBV15
DNA: TGTGCCACGCGGACAGGGAATGATGGCTACACCTTC
CDR3: CATRTGNDGYTF

size: NA
J: TRBJ2-5
D: NA
V: TRBV6-1
DNA: TGTGCCAGCAGTGAAGGGCAGGGGGGAGAGACCCAGTACTTC
CDR3: CASSEGQGGETQYF

size: NA
J: TRBJ1-6
D: TRBD1
V: TRBV6-5
DNA: TGTGCCAGCAGTTACTCGGGAGGGGGCGCGGGGCCCCTCCACTTT
CDR3: CASSYSGGGAGPLHF

size: NA
J: TRBJ2-7
D: TRBD2
V: TRBV4-1
DNA: TGCGCCAGCAGCCAGGCGGGAGCCGTTCCCCGCGAGCAGTACTTC
CDR3: CASSQAGAVPREQYF

size: NA
J: TRBJ2-1
D: TRBD2
V: TRBV5-1
DNA: TGCGCCAGCAGCTTGACCCTAGCGGGAGGAACGGACTACAATGAGCAGTTCTTC
CDR3: CASSLTLAGGTDYNEQFF

size: NA
J: TRBJ1-2
D: NA
V: TRBV3-1
DNA: TGTGCCAGCAGCCAAGTGCGAGGGGAGGGTGGCTACACCTTC
CDR3: CASSQVRGEGGYTF

size: NA
J: TRBJ1-2
D: NA
V: TRBV29-1
DNA: TGCAGCGTTGACCGTCCGAACTATGGCTACACCTTC
CDR3: CSVDRPNYGYTF

size: NA
J: TRBJ2-7
D: TRBD1
V: TRBV10-3
DNA: TGTGCCATCAGTGAGGTGGGACAGGGTTCCTACGAGCAGTACTTC
CDR3: CAISEVGQGSYEQYF

size: NA
J: TRBJ2-7
D: NA
V: TRBV2
DNA: TGTGCCTCACTGGGGGGCTCCTACGAGCAGTACTTC
CDR3: CASLGGSYEQYF

size: NA
J: TRBJ2-7
D: NA
V: TRBV20-1
DNA: TGCAGTGCTAGAAGGCAGGGTTACGAGCAGTACTTC
CDR3: CSARRQGYEQYF

size: once
J: TRBJ2-3
D: NA
V: TRBV29-1
DNA: TGCGGAGGTACCGGAGGTAGCACAGATACGCAGTATTTT
CDR3: CGGTGGSTDTQYF

size: NA
J: TRBJ2-3
D: NA
V: TRBV6-1
DNA: TGTGCCAGCAGAGGAGGTGGGGCAGATACGCAGTATTTT
CDR3: CASRGGGADTQYF

size: NA
J: TRBJ1-3
D: NA
V: TRBV6-1
DNA: TGTGCCAGCAAGGGGGGCCTACTACTTAACTCTGGAAACACCATATATTTT
CDR3: CASKGGLLLNSGNTIYF

size: few
J: TRBJ1-2
D: NA
V: TRBV27
DNA: TGTGCCAGCAGTTTATCTTCCGGACGGAATGGCTACACCTTC
CDR3: CASSLSSGRNGYTF

size: NA
J: TRBJ2-6
D: NA
V: TRBV27
DNA: TGTGCCAGCAGTAAATATACCTCTGGGGCCAACGTCCTGACTTTC
CDR3: CASSKYTSGANVLTF

size: NA
J: TRBJ1-4
D: NA
V: TRBV19
DNA: TGTGCCAGTAGCAAGGGGGGGCAGGATGAAAAACTGTTTTTT
CDR3: CASSKGGQDEKLFF

size: NA
J: TRBJ1-2
D: NA
V: TRBV7-3
DNA: TGTGCCAGCAGCTTAAGGTTTACCTCATCAGTGAATGACTATGGCTACACCTTC
CDR3: CASSLRFTSSVNDYGYTF

size: NA
J: TRBJ2-1
D: NA
V: TRBV19
DNA: TGTGCCAGCAGTCCAAGGTCCTACAATGAGCAGTTCTTC
CDR3: CASSPRSYNEQFF

size: NA
J: TRBJ2-2
D: TRBD1
V: TRBV28
DNA: TGTGCCAGCAGTCTAGGACAGGGGTACACCGGGGAGCTGTTTTTT
CDR3: CASSLGQGYTGELFF

size: NA
J: TRBJ2-7
D: NA
V: TRBV28
DNA: TGTGCCAGCAGTTTATCCCCTTACGAAGCGAGTTTAAACTACGAGCAGTACTTC
CDR3: CASSLSPYEASLNYEQYF